Sequencing of this T cell receptor (beta chain) was carried out in a study of T cells in Graves' hyperthyroidism and ophthalmopathy. Across the study: Peripheral blood was secured at the point of initial diagnosis, before any treatment.

Comments on this clonotype: A read error may produce the germline difference seen at one junction end.

RNA transcripts yielded amplified TCR beta CDR3 regions. An initial round of RT-PCR targeting the TCR CDR3 relied on the HTBI primer set. A single record per CDR3 protein comes from TCRdb applying MiXCR to the multiplex PCR reads. This sample has over 700,000 distinct CDR3 sequences, with 35% found just once. Diagnosis relied on clinical symptoms, serum thyroxine and TRAb, thyroid ultrasound and orbital computed tomography. The authors obtained PBMCs from roughly 9.7 ml of fresh peripheral blood. There are 13 residues in the CDR3. CDR1 is SGHTA and CDR2 is FQGNSA in the germline V gene. Material for sequencing was blood. This receptor was taken from a woman aged 40 to 49 with Graves' hyperthyroidism. The gene calls are TRBV7-2 and TRBJ1-2; perhaps TRBD1 as D (5 bases). The CDR3, as DNA: TGTGCCAGCAGCTTAGCCAGGGACTATGGCTGCACCTTC. Translating it yields CASSLARDYGCTF. Variable domain in full (rest from reference TRBV7-2 and TRBJ1-2): GAGVSQSPSNKVTEKGKDVELRCDPISGHTALYWYRQSLGQGLEFLIYFQGNSAPDKSGLPSDRFSAERTGGSVSTLTIQRTQQEDSAVYLCASSLARDYGCTFGSGTRLTVV.